This T cell receptor (beta chain) was documented in a study of T cells in tumors after PD-1 blockade. On the study more broadly: Some patients also took daily vismodegib 150 mg during anti-PD-1 treatment.

The table came from immunoSEQ multiplex PCR; TCRdb's copy has only in-frame clones and leaves some out. The profile shows thousands of clones, around 69% of them singletons. The CDR3 is 16 amino acids. Germline CDR1 reads WSHSY; CDR2 reads SAAADI. Trimming at V came to 5 bases and at J to 3 bases, leaving 9 bases not matched to a gene. The rearrangement links TRBV10-2 to TRBJ2-3; 9 bases are a match to TRBD1. The sample consisted of tumor tissue, taken after anti-PD-1 treatment. The TCR was taken from a human donor with basal cell carcinoma. CDR3 nucleotides: TGCGCCAGCAGTCTGACAGGGGGTAGAGGTACAGATACGCAGTATTTT. This translates into CASSLTGGRGTDTQYF.